This entry describes one T cell receptor beta chain. Its antigen target is currently unknown. No much larger clonotype is one base removed from it; base qualities were not supplied. CDR1 and CDR2, per the germline V gene, are MGHRA and YSYEKL. V is clipped by 4 bases and J by 1 base, and the sequence between their germline boundaries is 10 bases long. CDR3 length: 14 amino acids, cysteine to phenylalanine. CDR3 DNA is the only sequence kept; it has 42 bases, read in frame from the first base. Genomic DNA was isolated using the Qiagen DNeasy kit from unsorted PBMCs as well as from negatively selected CD4+ and CD8+ fractions. Using primers that anneal to V and J segments, immunoSEQ multiplex PCR amplified the TCR beta CDR3 regions. A synthetic immune receptor repertoire was used to minimize amplification bias, and remaining bias was computationally removed after sequencing. From the authors' description of their analysis: Repertoire diversity was quantified as the Shannon entropy index using custom Python scripts. Unsorted, CD4+ and CD8+ repertoires were analyzed separately, except in combined analyses where CD4+ and CD8+ sequences were merged in silico. A clone was considered expanded if an increase in frequency of at least 2-fold after treatment relative to C1D1 was found, and a pseudocount of 0.5 was applied to clones undetected at baseline. Singleton clones were defined as clones with 0 or 1 copy at C1D1, and non-singleton clones were defined as clones with 2 or more copies. By matching protein sequences in sorted samples from the same patient, clones expanded in unsorted samples were annotated as CD4+, CD8+ or unknown. Wilcoxon tests on paired samples were used to test changes in diversity from C1D1 to C4D1. TCRdb retrieved this table from immuneACCESS and kept in-frame rearrangements only. Not all clones are present; in checked studies, unresolved V genes account for under half, and no reason is known for the remainder. The DNA gave D and trimming, while V, J and clone size come from that table. Present in this sample are tens of thousands of clones, around 80% of which were seen just once. The ten largest clonotypes hold approximately 15% of the sample.

The data derive from a study of PD-1 blockade in classical Hodgkin lymphoma (dated by TCRdb to the early 2020s). Concerning the study at large: Nivolumab dosing was 3 mg/kg intravenously every 2 weeks, continuing until either disease progression or unacceptable toxicity. A peripheral blood immune signature of response to PD-1 blockade in classical Hodgkin lymphoma was defined using TCR beta sequencing and CyTOF.

Taken with the paper, the label for time point translates to: cycle 2 day 1 (C2D1) of nivolumab. Every trial patient had relapsed following autologous stem cell transplantation, and prior brentuximab vedotin exposure was what differed among cohorts A, B and C. The trial cohort included 50 to 60 patients with relapsed/refractory classical Hodgkin lymphoma, and each patient had a best overall response of complete response, partial response or progressive disease. Trial patients were treated with single-agent nivolumab in the multi-cohort phase II CheckMate 205 trial. An independent review committee assessed best overall response by applying the 2007 International Working Group response criteria. Trial PBMCs were collected just before the start of nivolumab (C1D1) and during therapy at cycle 2 day 1 and cycle 4 day 1. After peripheral blood was drawn into 8 mL Vacutainer Cell Preparation Tubes, PBMCs were isolated by centrifugation and then cryopreserved.

What the study reported, not specific to this receptor: The study was restricted to a single clinical trial cohort, and the causes of repertoire differences, possibly disease activity or prior therapy, were left undefined. Patients starting nivolumab less than 1 year after ASCT had lower diversity and were excluded from later analyses to avoid confounding by immune reconstitution. Trial patients achieving complete response had baseline diversity similar to newly diagnosed patients, whereas partial responders and progressors had significantly lower diversity. A significant rise by C4D1 was seen in CD4+ but not CD8+ TCR diversity (p=0.0027 vs p=0.16), with the rise being most apparent in complete responders (p=0.02). Newly diagnosed patients were reported to have lower baseline TCR diversity than healthy donors, and relapsed/refractory patients were reported to have lower baseline TCR diversity still.

Material: peripheral blood mononuclear cells (PBMCs), obtained before the second cycle of nivolumab. This TCR derives from a human donor with classical Hodgkin lymphoma. This receptor chain uses TRBV4-1 and TRBJ1-2; the D gene is not confidently resolved. The bases read TGCGCCAGCAGCCCACTGGACGGTAACTATGGCTACACCTTC. Translated, it reads CASSPLDGNYGYTF.